This T cell receptor beta chain comes out of a study of blood T cell repertoires in COVID-19. In the study overall: Donors in the United States, Italy and Spain gave samples during acute or convalescent COVID-19. In each case, the material was cDNA or gDNA derived from T cells, B-cell-depleted T cells, or PBMCs.

In the original processing: Amplification from reference gene primers served as the basis for estimated nucleated cell counts. Data came from immunoSEQ multiplex PCR; TCRdb stores just in-frame clones and leaves some out. That table furnishes V, J and clone size, whereas the DNA furnished D and trimming. The sample carries some 120,000 clones, less than 75% recorded once. Germline V gene lookup returns CDR1 KGHSH and CDR2 LQKENI. The CDR3 spans 13 residues. Between the trimmed V and J ends, which lost 5 bases and 8 bases, there was a span of 15 bases. The sequenced sample consisted of peripheral blood. The V call is TRBV18, the J call TRBJ1-2, with D possibly being TRBD1 (6 bases). The source of this sequence is a human donor with acute or convalescent COVID-19. The donor label of this sample is uncertain. CDR3: CASSSGTRDGYTF. CDR3 nucleotides: TGTGCCAGCTCATCCGGGACAAGGGACGGCTACACCTTC. The full variable domain, with the rest looked up from reference TRBV18 and TRBJ1-2, is NAGVMQNPRHLVRRRGQEARLRCSPMKGHSHVYWYRQLPEEGLKFMVYLQKENIIDESGMPKERFSAEFPKEGPSILRIQQVVRGDSAAYFCASSSGTRDGYTFGSGTRLTVV.